These 30 T cell receptor beta chains were sequenced from one sample in a study of T-cell reconstitution after alpha-beta-depleted transplantation in children. Preparation of the TCRbeta library used unique molecular identifiers. TCRdb independently ran MiXCR on the PCR reads; one entry per CDR3 protein. The table records 400,000 to 500,000 distinct CDR3 sequences, approximately 11% of them present only once. The sample here was PBMCs from the stem cell graft donor, taken from the stem cell graft. The receptor source for this set is a human donor who donated a stem cell graft to a child with acute myeloid leukemia.

This clonotype was detected only once. The chain employs TRBV5-1 and TRBJ2-2; D might be TRBD2 (6 bases). Germline lookup yields CDR1 SGHRS and CDR2 YFSETQ. Deletions cut 0 bases from V and 0 bases from J, with 12 bases between. This CDR3 comprises 17 residues. CDR3: CASSLGVAAPNTGELFF. In DNA, the CDR3 is TGCGCCAGCAGCTTGGGGGTAGCGGCACCGAACACCGGGGAGCTGTTTTTT.

This clonotype was counted once. The chain recombines TRBV3-1 with TRBJ2-7; 7 bases line up with TRBD2. This CDR3 region has 14 residues. Germline values: CDR1 LGHDT, CDR2 YNNKEL (reference sequence). The J segment lost 2 bases and the V segment lost 1 base, leaving 2 bases of the junction unmatched. CDR3 in amino acids: CASSQVAGAYEQYF. CDR3 DNA: TGTGCCAGCAGCCAAGTTGCGGGAGCCTACGAGCAGTACTTC.

In its sample, this clonotype was seen many times. V and J are TRBV25-1 and TRBJ2-1; 7 nucleotides agree with TRBD1. The junction had 7 bases not matched to a gene; V was cut back by 8 bases and J by 0 bases. Germline values: CDR1 MGHDK, CDR2 SYGVNS. This CDR3 comprises 15 residues. The CDR3 nucleotides are TGTGCCAGCTCCACCAGGGGGACCTCCTACAATGAGCAGTTCTTC. This codes for CASSTRGTSYNEQFF.

This clonotype has at least ten counts. The chain uses TRBV6-1 and TRBJ2-3; TRBD2 might be the D (5 bases). The CDR3 has 14 amino acids. CDR1 is MNHNS and CDR2 is SASEGT in the germline V gene. V was clipped by 4 bases and J by 6 bases, with 14 bases between them. CDR3 DNA sequence: TGTGCCAGCAGTGCCCTCCGGGAAAAGGATACGCAGTATTTT. Its protein is CASSALREKDTQYF.

This clonotype was found a few times. V and J are TRBV5-1 and TRBJ2-2; a weak D match, TRBD1 (6 bases). The ends were cut back, 4 bases at V and 6 bases at J, with 16 bases in the middle. Germline V lookup: CDR1 SGHRS, CDR2 YFSETQ. The CDR3 loop spans 15 amino acids. CDR3 nucleotides: TGCGCCAGCAGCCCCGGGACAACGGTACCCGGGGAGCTGTTTTTT. Translation gives CASSPGTTVPGELFF.

This clonotype was found a few times. This chain uses TRBV6-5 with TRBJ1-2; D gene uncertain. V dropped 2 bases and J dropped 5 bases, with 9 bases sitting between them. The length of the CDR3 is 13 residues. Germline CDR1 reads MNHEY; CDR2 reads SVGAGI. The CDR3 protein is CASSYMGMYGYTF. The CDR3 coding sequence is TGTGCCAGCAGTTACATGGGGATGTATGGCTACACCTTC.

This clonotype was seen at least ten times. This rearrangement joins TRBV2 to TRBJ1-1; TRBD1 is a possible D gene (5 bases). The CDR3 loop spans 12 amino acids. The germline V gene encodes CDR1 SNHLY and CDR2 FYNNEI. The V end was cut by 7 bases, the J end by 11 bases, with 17 bases between. The CDR3 DNA follows: TGTGCCAGCATGCTGGCAGGGTCAGGGGCTTTCTTT. Residues: CASMLAGSGAFF.

This clonotype has ten or more counts. The J gene is TRBJ2-3, the V gene TRBV12-3 or TRBV12-4; 11 positions agree with TRBD2. The CDR3 contains 14 residues. V lost 8 bases and J lost 3; bases outside the gene matches: 4. CDR3 coding DNA: TGTGCCAGCTCACTAGCGGGGGTAACAGATACGCAGTATTTT. It codes for CASSLAGVTDTQYF.

V gene TRBV10-3 combines with J gene TRBJ2-3; 9 nucleotides agree with TRBD1. Trimming removed 3 bases from V and 2 bases from J; junction bases left unmatched: 6. This CDR3 is built from 16 residues. Germline V gives CDR1 ENHRY, CDR2 SYGVKD. DNA of the CDR3: TGTGCCATCAGTGAATCCCGGACAGGGGCCACAGATACGCAGTATTTT. Amino acid sequence: CAISESRTGATDTQYF.

The chain is built from TRBV18 and TRBJ2-2; D ambiguous. The CDR3 is 15 amino acids. CDR1 and CDR2 from the germline V gene are KGHSH and LQKENI. The germline V and J ends were trimmed by 3 bases and 3 bases, with 11 bases remaining between them. This CDR3 is CASSPTDADTGELFF. The CDR3 nucleotides read TGTGCCAGCTCACCCACCGACGCGGACACCGGGGAGCTGTTTTTT.

This clonotype occurred a few times. The chain recombines TRBV6-1 with TRBJ2-5; 7 positions agree with TRBD1. Germline CDR1 MNHNS, CDR2 SASEGT. The CDR3 contains 15 residues. Unmatched junction bases numbered 7, after V lost 4 bases and J lost 2 bases. The CDR3 here is CASSGGTGQQETQYF. Here the CDR3 DNA reads TGTGCCAGCAGTGGGGGAACGGGACAGCAAGAGACCCAGTACTTC.

A few counts support this clonotype. V is TRBV6-1 and J is TRBJ2-3, with unresolved D. V lost 1 base and J 14 bases, leaving 10 bases between the germline ends. This CDR3 comprises 11 residues. The germline V gene encodes CDR1 MNHNS and CDR2 SASEGT. The CDR3 loop reads CASSEGAHRYF. For the CDR3, the DNA is TGTGCCAGCAGTGAAGGAGCTCATCGGTATTTT.

Many counts were recorded for this clonotype. The chain links TRBV27 to TRBJ1-5; D unclear. The germline V gene encodes CDR1 MNHEY and CDR2 SMNVEV (reference sequence). V was shortened by 5 bases and J by 2 bases, with 7 bases between the two germline ends. The CDR3 contains 13 residues. CDR3 in DNA: TGTGCCAGCAGTCACTCTGGCAATCAGCCCCAGCATTTT. Protein product: CASSHSGNQPQHF.

The genes are TRBV6-5 and TRBJ2-2; a weak D match, TRBD1 (6 bases). Trimming cost V 2 bases and J 6 bases, with 13 bases left between them. The CDR3 has 15 amino acids. Germline V lookup: CDR1 MNHEY, CDR2 SVGAGI. CDR3 DNA: TGTGCCAGCAGTTACACAGGGCGGGTCGCCGGGGAGCTGTTTTTT. It yields the protein CASSYTGRVAGELFF.

This chain's CDR3 is CAISEQLALNEQFF. The CDR3 DNA follows: TGTGCCATCAGTGAGCAGTTAGCTCTCAATGAGCAGTTCTTC. The rearrangement links TRBV10-3 to TRBJ2-1, with unresolved D. In germline, CDR1 is ENHRY, CDR2 SYGVKD. V was shortened by 2 bases and J by 6 bases, with 11 bases between the two germline ends. There are 14 residues in the CDR3.

This clonotype was recorded a few times. The CDR3 DNA reads as TGTGCCACCGCGTGGGGGGATAATTCACCCCTCCACTTT. The encoded protein is CATAWGDNSPLHF. This chain joins TRBV15 and TRBJ1-6; D might be TRBD1 (5 bases). V lost 8 bases and J 5 bases, leaving 10 bases between the germline ends. This CDR3 contains 13 residues. Per germline, CDR1 LNHNV and CDR2 YYDKDF (reference sequence).

This clonotype was recorded many times. This chain joins TRBV9 and TRBJ2-1, with a tentative D call TRBD1 (6 bases). Germline assignment: CDR1 SGDLS and CDR2 YYNGEE. CDR3 length equals 15 residues. Trimming left V 0 bases short and J 8 bases short, with 15 bases between. The DNA of the CDR3 is TGTGCCAGCAGCGTAGTAGGGGGAGCGAGCGATGAGCAGTTCTTC. Translating gives CASSVVGGASDEQFF.

The rearrangement joins TRBV5-1 to TRBJ2-7, with D possibly TRBD1 on 5 matching bases. The CDR3 runs to 13 residues. CDR1 SGHRS and CDR2 YFSETQ come from the germline V gene. Trimming removed 0 bases from V and 4 bases from J, with 8 bases in between. The CDR3 nucleotides read TGCGCCAGCAGCTTGGCCTCAGGGTACGAGCAGTACGTC. Translated: CASSLASGYEQYV.

In this sample, this clonotype turned up a few times. This chain joins TRBV5-1 and TRBJ1-1; D not certain. Germline assignment: CDR1 SGHRS and CDR2 YFSETQ. The CDR3 has 16 amino acids. Between the trimmed V and J ends, which lost 2 bases and 6 bases, there was a span of 20 bases. CDR3 sequence (DNA): TGCGCCAGCAGCTTAGTGCACCTCGGGCAAGGCCCTGAAGCTTTCTTT. Protein: CASSLVHLGQGPEAFF.

This clonotype appeared a single time. The DNA of the CDR3 is TGCAGTGCTAGAGATTGGGGTTTGGCGAGGGGCCTTGAAGCTTTCTTT. Protein product: CSARDWGLARGLEAFF. The V call is TRBV20-1, the J call TRBJ1-1; a possible D gene is TRBD1 (5 bases). Trimming shortened V by 0 bases and J by 7 bases, and 21 bases separated the two germline ends. The V gene's germline CDR1 is DFQATT and CDR2 SNEGSKA (reference sequence). The CDR3 spans 16 residues.

The chain uses TRBV11-2 and TRBJ2-6, with D possibly being TRBD1 (5 bases). The CDR3 sequence is 15 residues long. Per the germline V gene, CDR1 is SGHAT and CDR2 is FQNNGV. Trimming removed 5 bases from V and 1 base from J, with 9 bases in between. Here the CDR3 reads CASSADRSGANVLTF. DNA for the CDR3: TGTGCCAGCAGCGCAGACAGATCTGGGGCCAACGTCCTGACTTTC.

The chain is built from TRBV5-1 and TRBJ2-5; D uncertain. The germline V gene encodes CDR1 SGHRS and CDR2 YFSETQ. Trimming left V 4 bases short and J 5 bases short, with 15 bases between. The CDR3 has 14 residues. DNA of the CDR3: TGCGCCAGCAGCCTTGGCCGAGGAACGGAGACCCAGTACTTC. Translating gives CASSLGRGTETQYF.

This clonotype was seen a few times. The rearrangement uses TRBV9 and TRBJ1-3; 7 bases are a match to TRBD1. V trimming: 3 bases; J trimming: 3 bases; junction bases outside the gene matches: 6. This CDR3 spans 15 amino acids. Germline CDR1 is SGDLS and CDR2 is YYNGEE. The CDR3 is CASSETGTVGNTIYF. The CDR3 nucleotides are TGTGCCAGCAGCGAGACGGGGACAGTTGGAAACACCATATATTTT.

This clonotype was recorded a few times. The chain is built from TRBV6-1 and TRBJ1-2; the D gene is possibly TRBD1 (5 bases). The CDR3 is 14 residues long. Trimming shortened V by 6 bases and J by 4 bases, and 15 bases separated the two germline ends. The V gene's germline CDR1 is MNHNS and CDR2 SASEGT. CDR3 sequence reads: CASSDGAGSYGYTF. The DNA of the CDR3 is TGTGCCAGCAGCGACGGGGCGGGTTCCTATGGCTACACCTTC.

This clonotype came up many times. The chain has TRBV20-1 and TRBJ1-1; the D gene is possibly TRBD1 (5 bases). CDR1 DFQATT and CDR2 SNEGSKA come from the germline V gene (reference sequence). There are 15 residues in the CDR3. Trimming took 1 base from V and 4 from J, leaving 16 bases between them. The CDR3 region has the DNA TGCAGTGCTAGAGCCCCTGAAGTGGGGGTCACTGAAGCTTTCTTT. This codes for CSARAPEVGVTEAFF.

This clonotype was counted a few times. The gene calls are TRBV4-1 and TRBJ2-3; D unresolved. This CDR3 contains 14 residues. Trimming pared 4 bases from V and 5 bases from J, leaving 13 bases between. CDR1 is MGHRA, CDR2 YSYEKL, per germline. The chain's CDR3 is CASSPSPLGDTQYF. The CDR3 bases are TGCGCCAGCAGCCCCTCCCCCCTTGGAGATACGCAGTATTTT.

This clonotype showed up just a few times. The chain is built from TRBV29-1 and TRBJ2-2; D unclear. The germline gives CDR1 SQVTM, CDR2 ANQGSEA. The length of the CDR3 is 12 residues. The germline V and J ends were trimmed by 7 bases and 5 bases, with 11 bases remaining between them. In nucleotides, the CDR3 is TGCAGCGCATATAGCTTTACCGGGGAGCTGTTTTTT. It translates to CSAYSFTGELFF.

This clonotype occurred a few times. The rearrangement uses TRBV12-3 or TRBV12-4 and TRBJ2-3, with a possible D match to TRBD2 (6 bases). V shed 3 bases and J shed 11 bases, with 21 bases lying between them. The CDR3 has 15 amino acids. The CDR3 is CASSLKSGRSLGQYF. CDR3 bases: TGTGCCAGCAGTTTGAAATCGGGGAGGTCCTTGGGGCAGTATTTT.

This clonotype was recorded a few times. The rearrangement links TRBV29-1 to TRBJ2-4; TRBD1 matches at 9 bases. Germline CDR1 SQVTM, CDR2 ANQGSEA. CDR3 size: 15 residues. V shed 6 bases and J 2 bases; nucleotides not matched to a gene: 8. The DNA for the CDR3 is TGCAGCGTAGAGGGAGGACAGGGGACCAAAAACATTCAGTACTTC. Translation: CSVEGGQGTKNIQYF.

This clonotype was detected many times. This chain joins TRBV7-2 and TRBJ2-5; possible D gene TRBD1, 5 bases. The germline gives CDR1 SGHTA, CDR2 FQGNSA. The V gene lost 1 base and the J gene lost 2 bases, with 11 bases spanning the gap. The CDR3 has 15 residues. The CDR3 DNA is TGTGCCAGCAGCTTAGTATGGACAAAACAAGAGACCCAGTACTTC. As protein: CASSLVWTKQETQYF.